This T cell receptor (beta chain) was profiled in a study of blood T cell repertoires in COVID-19. Overall study: Donors in the United States, Italy and Spain gave samples during acute or convalescent COVID-19. The analysed material was cDNA or gDNA that came from T cells, B-cell-depleted T cells, or PBMCs.

Per the authors' pipeline: Estimation of nucleated cell counts was performed using reference gene primer amplification. Clones were read by immunoSEQ multiplex PCR, and TCRdb kept only the in-frame ones, dropping some. V, J and clone size are those of that table, while D and trimming were read from the DNA. The table shows roughly 88,000 clones, with around 75% occurring only once. Sequencing was carried out using peripheral blood. This TCR was recovered from an elderly woman with active or convalescent COVID-19.

The CDR3 DNA is TGTGCCATCAGTGGCCTTCAGGGGGATGGCTACACCTTC. This translates into CAISGLQGDGYTF. This chain uses TRBV10-3 with TRBJ1-2; 7 bases align to TRBD1. The CDR3 is 13 amino acids. The V gene end was trimmed by 4 bases and the J gene end by 6 bases; junction bases not matched to a gene: 5. CDR1 and CDR2 (germline): ENHRY, SYGVKD.